The 26 T cell receptor beta chains listed next were all sequenced from one sample in a study of cytomegalovirus exposure and HLA in healthy donors. Primers for the PCR totalled 60 Vbeta and 13 Jbeta. TCRdb keeps only in-frame clones here, not all; method: immunoSEQ multiplex PCR. The sample records approximately 200,000 clones, approximately 80% being singletons. The sequenced sample consisted of PBMCs. These TCRs come from a girl aged 10 to 17 in good health and CMV-seronegative.

This chain uses TRBV5-6 with TRBJ2-1, with 8 positions matching TRBD2. Unmatched junction bases numbered 6, after V lost 4 bases and J lost 9 bases. This CDR3 region has 13 residues. Per the germline V gene, CDR1 is SGHDT and CDR2 is YYEEEE. CDR3 sequence: CASSSGSTVEQFF. CDR3 coding DNA: TGTGCCAGCAGCAGCGGGAGTACTGTTGAGCAGTTCTTC.

The V gene is TRBV28, the J gene TRBJ2-6; D gene unclear. The CDR3 runs to 17 residues. Germline CDR1 MDHEN, CDR2 SYDVKM. Trimming cost V 2 bases and J 0 bases, with 11 bases left between them. This CDR3 is CASSLPRHFSGANVLTF. CDR3 DNA sequence: TGTGCCAGCAGTTTACCCCGACACTTCTCTGGGGCCAACGTCCTGACTTTC.

This chain links TRBV5-1 with TRBJ2-1; 9 bases fit TRBD2. The J segment lost 0 bases and the V segment lost 4 bases, leaving 5 bases of the junction unmatched. The CDR3 loop spans 16 amino acids. Germline V CDR1 and CDR2: SGHRS, YFSETQ. CDR3 DNA: TGCGCCAGCAGCCAATTTAGCGGGAGCTCCTACAATGAGCAGTTCTTC. Protein: CASSQFSGSSYNEQFF.

This rearrangement joins TRBV28 to TRBJ1-1; no clear D. V gave up 5 bases and J gave up 4 bases, with 8 bases separating them. This CDR3 comprises 12 residues. CDR1 MDHEN and CDR2 SYDVKM come from the germline V gene. CDR3 sequence (DNA): TGTGCCAGCAGTGAGGGAACCACTGAAGCTTTCTTT. Translation: CASSEGTTEAFF. The full variable domain, its missing parts supplied by reference TRBV28 and TRBJ1-1, is DVKVTQSSRYLVKRTGEKVFLECVQDMDHENMFWYRQDPGLGLRLIYFSYDVKMKEKGDIPEGYSVSREKKERFSLILESASTNQTSMYLCASSEGTTEAFFGQGTRLTVV.

This chain uses TRBV25-1 with TRBJ1-5; D is possibly TRBD1 (5 bases). V lost 4 bases, J lost 0 bases, and 10 bases lay in between. The CDR3 has 15 residues. Looked up from germline, CDR1 is MGHDK and CDR2 is SYGVNS. The CDR3 region is CASSGGGYSNQPQHF. The CDR3 bases are TGTGCCAGCAGTGGGGGGGGTTATAGCAATCAGCCCCAGCATTTT.

The rearrangement links TRBV6-5 to TRBJ1-4, with 7 positions matching TRBD1. J gave up 4 bases and V 6 bases, and 5 bases lay outside the gene matches. In germline, CDR1 is MNHEY, CDR2 SVGAGI. The CDR3 totals 14 residues. The CDR3 is CASSWDSDNEKLFF. The CDR3 nucleotides are TGTGCCAGCAGCTGGGACAGCGATAATGAAAAACTGTTTTTT.

The J gene is TRBJ2-3, the V gene TRBV27; no reliable D call. The CDR3 length is 16 residues. The V gene's germline CDR1 is MNHEY and CDR2 SMNVEV (reference sequence). Trimming removed 2 bases from V and 4 bases from J, with 16 bases in between. In DNA, the CDR3 is TGTGCCAGCAGTTTAGAAGCCATCGCCGGTGCAGATACGCAGTATTTT. It codes for CASSLEAIAGADTQYF.

CDR3: CASSLKFRDRGRNEQFF. The CDR3 DNA follows: TGTGCCAGCAGCTTAAAATTCCGGGACAGGGGTCGTAATGAGCAGTTCTTC. The chain employs TRBV7-2 and TRBJ2-1, with TRBD1 matching 10 bases. The length of the CDR3 is 17 residues. Trimming cost V 2 bases and J 7 bases; bases outside gene matches: 11. Germline V gene sequence: CDR1 SGHTA, CDR2 FQGNSA.

The chain recombines TRBV5-4 with TRBJ2-3, with 14 bases matching TRBD2. The CDR3 consists of 16 residues. V lost 4 bases, J lost 5 bases, and 6 bases stayed unmatched. Germline CDR1 is SGHNT and CDR2 is YYREEE (reference sequence). For the CDR3, the DNA is TGTGCCAGCAGCCCGGGACTAGCGGGGGCCCAAGATACGCAGTATTTT. The encoded protein is CASSPGLAGAQDTQYF.

This chain uses TRBV11-2 with TRBJ2-7, with D tentatively TRBD2 (6 bases). V was trimmed by 0 bases and J by 7 bases, leaving 22 bases between them. The CDR3 has 17 amino acids. Germline CDR1 and CDR2: SGHAT and FQNNGV. CDR3 region: CASSLDYGSGGTREQYF. Here the CDR3 DNA reads TGTGCCAGCAGCTTAGATTACGGATCAGGCGGGACTCGGGAGCAGTACTTC.

This sequence joins TRBV5-6 and TRBJ1-1; D possibly corresponds to TRBD1 (6 bases). Germline V gene data show CDR1 as SGHDT and CDR2 as YYEEEE. The V and J ends lost 1 base and 0 bases respectively, with 10 bases between them. The CDR3 runs to 15 residues. DNA for the CDR3: TGTGCCAGCAGCTTGCGGGGACACTTGAACACTGAAGCTTTCTTT. Protein product: CASSLRGHLNTEAFF.

Written as DNA, the CDR3 is TGCGCCACCCCCCCTTACAGGGTATACTACGAGCAGTACTTC. This translates into CATPPYRVYYEQYF. The J gene is TRBJ2-7, the V gene TRBV5-1; D is possibly TRBD1 (6 bases). Germline V gene sequence: CDR1 SGHRS, CDR2 YFSETQ. The CDR3 is made up of 14 amino acids. Trimming stripped 9 bases from V and 3 bases from J, with 19 bases between. The complete variable domain, with remaining parts taken from reference TRBV5-1 and TRBJ2-7, reads KAGVTQTPRYLIKTRGQQVTLSCSPISGHRSVSWYQQTPGQGLQFLFEYFSETQRNKGNFPGRFSGRQFSNSRSEMNVSTLELGDSALYLCATPPYRVYYEQYFGPGTRLTVT.

The chain carries TRBV30 and TRBJ1-6; D possibly corresponds to TRBD1 (6 bases). Germline loops: CDR1 GTSNPN, CDR2 SVGIG (reference sequence). This CDR3 spans 13 amino acids. V was shortened by 6 bases and J by 14 bases, with 20 bases between the two germline ends. This CDR3 reads CACRSAGAPALHF. Written as DNA, the CDR3 is TGTGCCTGTAGATCGGCAGGGGCCCCGGCCCTCCACTTT. Variable domain in full (rest from reference TRBV30 and TRBJ1-6): SQTIHQWPATLVQPVGSPLSLECTVEGTSNPNLYWYRQAAGRGLQLLFYSVGIGQISSEVPQNLSASRPQDRQFILSSKKLLLSDSGFYLCACRSAGAPALHFGNGTRLTVT.

The chain's CDR3 is CASSATAGNTEKLFF. The DNA of the CDR3 is TGTGCCAGCAGCGCGACAGCAGGAAATACTGAAAAACTGTTTTTT. V is TRBV7-2 and J is TRBJ1-4; D might be TRBD1 (5 bases). V dropped 5 bases and J dropped 7 bases, with 17 bases sitting between them. The CDR3 contains 15 residues. The germline V gene has CDR1 SGHTA and CDR2 FQGNSA.

V and J are TRBV28 and TRBJ1-5; TRBD1 aligns across 8 bases. The CDR3 loop spans 14 amino acids. The germline gives CDR1 MDHEN, CDR2 SYDVKM. V trimming: 6 bases; J trimming: 4 bases; junction bases outside the gene matches: 5. The DNA for the CDR3 is TGTGCCAGCAGCGCCGGGACAGGAAATCAGCCCCAGCATTTT. It codes for CASSAGTGNQPQHF.

The chain carries TRBV28 and TRBJ2-5; D gene unclear. The ends were cut back, 3 bases at V and 3 bases at J, with 14 bases in the middle. The V gene's germline CDR1 is MDHEN and CDR2 SYDVKM. There are 15 residues in the CDR3. In nucleotides, the CDR3 is TGTGCCAGCAGTTTTCTCTCAACTCCGGAAGAGACCCAGTACTTC. This sequence encodes CASSFLSTPEETQYF. The full variable domain, rest sourced from reference TRBV28 and TRBJ2-5, is DVKVTQSSRYLVKRTGEKVFLECVQDMDHENMFWYRQDPGLGLRLIYFSYDVKMKEKGDIPEGYSVSREKKERFSLILESASTNQTSMYLCASSFLSTPEETQYFGPGTRLLVL.

The count of this clone is one. This chain joins TRBV28 and TRBJ2-7; TRBD1 agrees at 11 bases. The V segment lost 1 base and the J segment 2 bases; nucleotides outside the gene matches: 4. There are 16 residues in the CDR3. CDR1 and CDR2 (germline): MDHEN, SYDVKM. This CDR3 reads CASSLSQDRGPYEQYF. The CDR3 DNA reads as TGTGCCAGCAGTTTATCCCAGGACAGGGGGCCCTACGAGCAGTACTTC.

This chain connects TRBV5-4 to TRBJ2-2; 8 nucleotides line up with TRBD2. This CDR3 has 16 amino acids. Germline V lookup: CDR1 SGHNT, CDR2 YYREEE (reference sequence). Trimming removed 1 base from V and 4 bases from J; junction bases left unmatched: 6. DNA of the CDR3: TGTGCCAGCAGCTTGTCGAGCGGGAGTACCACCGGGGAGCTGTTTTTT. The encoded protein is CASSLSSGSTTGELFF.

The gene calls are TRBV11-3 and TRBJ1-1; D is unresolved. V lost 5 bases and J 2 bases, leaving 9 bases between the germline ends. The CDR3 runs 13 residues. The V gene's germline CDR1 is SGHNT and CDR2 YENEEA. In DNA form, the CDR3 reads TGTGCCAGCAGCCCAACAGAAAACACTGAAGCTTTCTTT. It translates to CASSPTENTEAFF.

This chain links TRBV7-2 with TRBJ1-1; D perhaps matches TRBD1 (6 bases). V shed 5 bases and J shed 1 base, with 11 bases lying between them. The CDR3 runs to 14 residues. Germline assignment: CDR1 SGHTA and CDR2 FQGNSA. CDR3 sequence: CASSPGQTNTEAFF. The CDR3 DNA follows: TGTGCCAGCAGCCCTGGACAGACGAACACTGAAGCTTTCTTT.

The rearrangement links TRBV9 to TRBJ2-1, with 8 positions matching TRBD2. The CDR3 is 16 residues long. Germline V lookup: CDR1 SGDLS, CDR2 YYNGEE. Trimming took 4 bases from V and 8 from J; bases not matched to a gene: 14. CDR3 nucleotide sequence: TGTGCCAGCAGCCCAACCCCTACGGGGGGGGACGATGAGCAGTTCTTC. Encoded protein: CASSPTPTGGDDEQFF.

The genes are TRBV7-3 and TRBJ2-2; TRBD2 aligns across 9 bases. CDR1 is SGHTA and CDR2 is FQGTGA in the germline V gene. This CDR3 is built from 15 residues. Trimming removed 5 bases from V and 6 bases from J; junction bases left unmatched: 7. CDR3 in amino acids: CASSVPGLAAGELFF. For the CDR3, the DNA is TGTGCCAGCAGCGTACCGGGACTAGCTGCCGGGGAGCTGTTTTTT.

This clone was seen a single time. The chain is built from TRBV11-3 and TRBJ2-2, with TRBD2 matching 9 bases. Per germline, CDR1 SGHNT and CDR2 YENEEA. The CDR3 totals 16 residues. J was trimmed by 4 bases and V by 3 bases; bases with no gene match: 6. The CDR3 is CASSFGGRAVTGELFF. The DNA of the CDR3 is TGTGCCAGCAGCTTTGGCGGGAGGGCGGTCACCGGGGAGCTGTTTTTT.

The chain carries TRBV4-2 and TRBJ2-5, with 10 bases fitting TRBD2. V was clipped by 0 bases and J by 2 bases; unmatched bases: 9. The CDR3 covers 18 residues. Looked up from germline, CDR1 is LGHNA and CDR2 is YNFKEQ. Here the CDR3 DNA reads TGTGCCAGCAGCCAAGATCTCAGCGGGGGGGCGAATCAAGAGACCCAGTACTTC. Its translation is CASSQDLSGGANQETQYF.

The chain couples TRBV5-1 to TRBJ2-2; unclear D gene. Germline V gene sequence: CDR1 SGHRS, CDR2 YFSETQ. The CDR3 loop spans 14 amino acids. The V end was cut by 0 bases, the J end by 6 bases, with 9 bases between. Here the CDR3 reads CASSLGGISGELFF. CDR3 in DNA: TGCGCCAGCAGCTTGGGCGGCATCTCCGGGGAGCTGTTTTTT.

This clone was counted between two and nine times. This sequence joins TRBV4-1 and TRBJ1-4, with D tentatively TRBD1 (6 bases). This CDR3 is built from 18 residues. Germline values: CDR1 MGHRA, CDR2 YSYEKL. The V end was cut by 2 bases, the J end by 6 bases, with 22 bases between. CDR3 nucleotide sequence: TGCGCCAGCAGCCAACGGGGGGGGGCCTCCGGGTCGGATGAAAAACTGTTTTTT. Translated: CASSQRGGASGSDEKLFF.